The 21 T cell receptor beta chains in this list originate from one sample, sequenced in a study of shared clonotypes between healthy human individuals. Profiled with immunoSEQ multiplex PCR; TCRdb holds only in-frame clones, not every one. The sample shows about 1 million clones, around four fifths of them seen only once. The sample consisted of memory CD4+ T cells sorted from blood. Subset reported: CD45RA-negative fraction. The receptors shown here come from a man younger than 35 in good health.

Here the CDR3 DNA reads TGTGCCAGCAGCCTATTAGGGGCCTTGAGCACTGAAGCTTTCTTT. Its translation: CASSLLGALSTEAFF. The J gene is TRBJ1-1, the V gene TRBV14; the D gene is possibly TRBD1 (5 bases). Trimming left V 4 bases short and J 4 bases short, with 16 bases between. This CDR3 contains 15 residues. CDR1 is SGHDN and CDR2 is FVKESK in the germline V gene.

Of note for this clone: A much bigger clone sits one base away, suggesting this may be a read error. The chain recombines TRBV25-1 with TRBJ2-7; D might be TRBD1 (5 bases). The germline V gene has CDR1 MGHDK and CDR2 SYGVNS. The CDR3 consists of 14 residues. Deletions cut 3 bases from V and 0 bases from J, with 9 bases between. The CDR3 is CASSDTGSSYEQYF. CDR3 nucleotides: TGTGCCAGCAGTGATACAGGAAGCTCCTACGAGCAGTACTTC.

In the case of this clone: It differs at one base from a far larger clone, so likely a read error. The same CDR3 can be traced to other DNA sequences in this sample. The V gene is TRBV7-2, the J gene TRBJ2-5; no firm D call. The germline CDR1 and CDR2 sequences are SGHTA and FQGNSA. The CDR3 is made up of 11 amino acids. Trimming cost V 5 bases and J 5 bases, with 6 bases left between them. CDR3 bases: TGTGCCAGCAGCCCCGGGGAGACCCAGTACTTC. The encoded protein is CASSPGETQYF.

The gene calls are TRBV28 and TRBJ2-7; 14 nucleotides align to TRBD2. Germline V gives CDR1 MDHEN, CDR2 SYDVKM. This CDR3 is 18 amino acids long. V gave up 4 bases and J gave up 4 bases; unmatched junction bases: 12. The CDR3 nucleotides are TGTGCCAGCAGTTCATTACGAGGGACTAGCGGGAGTATGTACGAGCAGTACTTC. Its protein is CASSSLRGTSGSMYEQYF. The complete variable domain, with remaining parts taken from reference TRBV28 and TRBJ2-7, reads DVKVTQSSRYLVKRTGEKVFLECVQDMDHENMFWYRQDPGLGLRLIYFSYDVKMKEKGDIPEGYSVSREKKERFSLILESASTNQTSMYLCASSSLRGTSGSMYEQYFGPGTRLTVT.

This rearrangement joins TRBV4-1 to TRBJ2-4; 8 bases map to TRBD1. The CDR3 length is 15 residues. J lost 0 bases, V lost 3 bases, and 1 base had no gene match. Germline CDR1 reads MGHRA; CDR2 reads YSYEKL. CDR3 in DNA: TGCGCCAGCAGCCAGACAGGGGCAGCCAAAAACATTCAGTACTTC. This encodes CASSQTGAAKNIQYF.

The rearrangement joins TRBV29-1 to TRBJ1-5; unclear D gene. V gave up 2 bases and J gave up 3 bases, with 11 bases separating them. Germline CDR1 is SQVTM and CDR2 is ANQGSEA. The CDR3 is 14 amino acids. The CDR3 loop reads CSVESETNNQPQHF. In DNA, the CDR3 is TGCAGCGTTGAATCTGAGACAAACAATCAGCCCCAGCATTTT.

The chain combines TRBV5-4 with TRBJ1-2; the D is unclear. The CDR3 covers 13 residues. Germline CDR1 and CDR2: SGHNT and YYREEE (reference sequence). The V end was cut by 2 bases, the J end by 4 bases, with 9 bases between. The CDR3 sequence: CASSFTLTYGYTF. The CDR3 coding sequence is TGTGCCAGCAGCTTTACTCTCACCTATGGCTACACCTTC.

Notes on this clone: Other DNA sequences in the same sample also yield this CDR3. V is TRBV7-2 and J is TRBJ1-2; D might be TRBD1 (5 bases). This CDR3 is 13 amino acids long. From germline, CDR1 is SGHTA and CDR2 FQGNSA. V shed 5 bases and J shed 4 bases, with 11 bases lying between them. The CDR3 bases are TGTGCCAGCAGCCCCCAGGGCAGCTATGGCTACACCTTC. This codes for CASSPQGSYGYTF.

In its sample, this clone was seen many times. Other DNA sequences in this sample translate to the same CDR3. The rearrangement uses TRBV7-9 and TRBJ2-3; D is tentatively TRBD1 or TRBD2 (6 bases each). The CDR3 totals 15 residues. Germline V CDR1 and CDR2: SEHNR, FQNEAQ (reference sequence). V lost 1 base to trimming and J lost 1 base, with 9 bases between them. The CDR3 is CASSLEGGRTDTQYF. CDR3 DNA: TGTGCCAGCAGCTTAGAGGGGGGTCGCACAGATACGCAGTATTTT.

This clone was seen just once. The V call is TRBV6-6, the J call TRBJ1-1, with no clear D. Looked up from germline, CDR1 is MNHNY and CDR2 is SVGAGI (reference sequence). The CDR3 runs to 13 residues. The ends were cut back, 6 bases at V and 1 base at J, with 9 bases in the middle. The CDR3, as DNA: TGTGCCAGCAGGGTACACAGGAACACTGAAGCTTTCTTT. Translated, it gives CASRVHRNTEAFF.

Ten or more counts support this clone. Other DNA sequences from this sample encode an identical CDR3 as well. The rearrangement links TRBV30 to TRBJ2-7; 7 bases match TRBD2. With V trimmed by 1 base and J by 1 base, 7 bases remained unmatched. CDR1 GTSNPN and CDR2 SVGIG come from the germline V gene (reference sequence). The CDR3 has 15 amino acids. CDR3 sequence (DNA): TGTGCCTGGAGTGGTCCTAGCGGTCTATCCTACGAGCAGTACTTC. This gives the protein CAWSGPSGLSYEQYF.

The V and J genes are TRBV6-1 and TRBJ1-1, with 9 bases identical to TRBD1. Trimming removed 7 bases from V and 7 bases from J; junction bases left unmatched: 10. Germline V gene lookup returns CDR1 MNHNS and CDR2 SASEGT. The CDR3 is made up of 14 amino acids. CDR3 sequence: CASIPGDRVVEAFF. CDR3 nucleotide sequence: TGTGCCAGCATCCCTGGGGACAGGGTGGTTGAAGCTTTCTTT.

The sample holds a few counts of this clone. V gene TRBV19 combines with J gene TRBJ1-4; possible D gene TRBD1, 6 bases. In germline, CDR1 is LNHDA, CDR2 SQIVND (reference sequence). V was trimmed by 3 bases and J by 7 bases, leaving 12 bases between them. The CDR3 consists of 14 residues. The CDR3 bases are TGTGCCAGTAGTATCCAGGGGCGAGGTGAAAAACTGTTTTTT. It yields the protein CASSIQGRGEKLFF.

The chain combines TRBV5-8 with TRBJ2-3; a weak D match, TRBD2 (5 bases). Germline V lookup: CDR1 SGHTS, CDR2 YDEGEE. The V gene lost 4 bases and the J gene lost 5 bases, with 5 bases spanning the gap. This CDR3 contains 11 residues. CDR3 nucleotide sequence: TGTGCCAGCAGCGCGGGAGATACGCAGTATTTT. This codes for CASSAGDTQYF. The full variable domain, with the rest looked up from reference TRBV5-8 and TRBJ2-3, is EAGVTQSPTHLIKTRGQQATLRCSPISGHTSVYWYQQALGLGLQFLLWYDEGEERNRGNFPPRFSGRQFPNYSSELNVNALELEDSALYLCASSAGDTQYFGPGTRLTVL.

V is TRBV4-3 and J is TRBJ2-5; D is unclear. The CDR3 is 15 amino acids. Trimming removed 4 bases from V and 3 bases from J, with 15 bases in between. Germline V gives CDR1 LGHNA, CDR2 YSLEER. This CDR3 is CASSLTGLPEETQYF. The CDR3 region has the DNA TGCGCCAGCAGCCTTACGGGCCTCCCCGAAGAGACCCAGTACTTC.

The V gene is TRBV6-6, the J gene TRBJ1-4; D is ambiguous. With 6 bases removed from V and 4 bases from J, the gap between germline ends came to 9 bases. CDR3 size: 13 residues. Germline CDR1 MNHNY, CDR2 SVGAGI (reference sequence). The CDR3 nucleotides read TGTGCCAGCAGCCAAGGGCTTAATGAAAAACTGTTTTTT. This encodes CASSQGLNEKLFF.

The V call is TRBV2, the J call TRBJ2-1; TRBD2 aligns across 15 bases. With 4 bases clipped from V and 7 bases from J, the junction kept 5 bases outside the gene matches. The CDR3 runs to 16 residues. Looked up from germline, CDR1 is SNHLY and CDR2 is FYNNEI. The CDR3 DNA follows: TGTGCCAGCAGTGCTTCCGGGACTAGCGGGAGGAATGAGCAGTTCTTC. Translation gives CASSASGTSGRNEQFF.

This clone was seen a single time. At the DNA level, this CDR3 is encoded by other sequences in the same sample as well. The chain recombines TRBV11-2 with TRBJ2-2; weak D call: TRBD2 (5 bases). The length of the CDR3 is 14 residues. Trimming cost V 4 bases and J 1 base, with 7 bases left between them. Looked up from germline, CDR1 is SGHAT and CDR2 is FQNNGV. The DNA of the CDR3 is TGTGCCAGCAGCTCCCGGGGGAACACCGGGGAGCTGTTTTTT. As protein: CASSSRGNTGELFF.

This clone was observed a single time. A far larger clone lies a single base away; this is likely a read error. The J gene is TRBJ1-1, the V gene TRBV6-6; TRBD1 aligns across 8 bases. The J segment lost 1 base and the V segment lost 2 bases, leaving 0 bases of the junction unmatched. CDR1 MNHNY and CDR2 SVGAGI come from the germline V gene (reference sequence). The CDR3 totals 14 residues. As DNA, the CDR3 is TGTGCCAGCAGTTACGGGACAGGGAACACTGAAGCTTTCTTT. Its translation is CASSYGTGNTEAFF.

The chain carries TRBV28 and TRBJ2-7, with a weak D call TRBD2 (6 bases). This CDR3 is built from 13 residues. Per the germline V gene, CDR1 is MDHEN and CDR2 is SYDVKM. The chain's CDR3 is CASVANGGYEQYF. The CDR3 region has the DNA TGTGCGTCAGTCGCGAATGGGGGGTACGAGCAGTACTTC.

The rearrangement joins TRBV28 to TRBJ2-5; D remains unclear. CDR3 size: 12 residues. The germline V gene encodes CDR1 MDHEN and CDR2 SYDVKM. V lost 4 bases and J lost 2, with 5 bases in between. The CDR3 region has the DNA TGTGCCAGCAGTTCGGCTCAAGAGACCCAGTACTTC. It codes for CASSSAQETQYF.